This TCR beta chain was observed in a study of neurological immune-mediated disorders. This clonotype was detected ten times or more. Unsorted libraries were generated from 2 million PBMCs held at -80 degrees C. Trimming removed 6 bases from V and 3 bases from J, with 13 bases in between. The CDR3 is 14 residues long. The cDNA was synthesized by means of template-switch 5'RACE, which was carried out with 10-nucleotide random UMIs. TCRdb re-called the 5' RACE reads with MiXCR, one entry per CDR3 protein. The profile shows 80,000 to 95,000 distinct CDR3 sequences, around 3.5% of them singletons. The sequenced material came from PBMCs. The V and J genes are TRBV12-3 or TRBV12-4 and TRBJ2-3; D uncertain. This clonotype was obtained from a woman aged 50 to 65 with multiple sclerosis. CDR3 DNA sequence: TGTGCCAGCAGCACGCTTATGGGGACAGATACGCAGTATTTT. Encoded protein: CASSTLMGTDTQYF.